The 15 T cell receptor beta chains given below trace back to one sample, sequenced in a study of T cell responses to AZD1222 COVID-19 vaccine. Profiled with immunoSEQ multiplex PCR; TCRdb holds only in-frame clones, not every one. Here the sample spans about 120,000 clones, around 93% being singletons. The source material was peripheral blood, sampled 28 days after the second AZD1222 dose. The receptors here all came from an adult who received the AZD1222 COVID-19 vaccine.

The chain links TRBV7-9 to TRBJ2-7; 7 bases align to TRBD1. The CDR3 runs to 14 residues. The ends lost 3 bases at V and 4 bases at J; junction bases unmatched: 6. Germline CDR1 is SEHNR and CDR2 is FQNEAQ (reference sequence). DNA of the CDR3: TGTGCCAGCAGCTTCGGGGACAGCACATACGAGCAGTACTTC. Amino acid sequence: CASSFGDSTYEQYF.

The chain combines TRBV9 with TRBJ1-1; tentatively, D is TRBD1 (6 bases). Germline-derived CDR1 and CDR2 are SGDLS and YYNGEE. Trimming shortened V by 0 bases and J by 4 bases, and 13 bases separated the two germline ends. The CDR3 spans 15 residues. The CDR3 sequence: CASSVDVRGGTEAFF. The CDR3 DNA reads TGTGCCAGCAGCGTAGATGTCAGGGGAGGCACTGAAGCTTTCTTT.

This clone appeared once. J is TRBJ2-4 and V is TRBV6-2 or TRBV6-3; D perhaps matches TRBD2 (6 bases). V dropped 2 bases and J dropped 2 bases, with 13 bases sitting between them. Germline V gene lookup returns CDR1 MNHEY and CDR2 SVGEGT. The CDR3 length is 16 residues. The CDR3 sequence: CASSYLPEGTKNIQYF. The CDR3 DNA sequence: TGTGCCAGCAGTTACCTACCGGAGGGGACCAAAAACATTCAGTACTTC.

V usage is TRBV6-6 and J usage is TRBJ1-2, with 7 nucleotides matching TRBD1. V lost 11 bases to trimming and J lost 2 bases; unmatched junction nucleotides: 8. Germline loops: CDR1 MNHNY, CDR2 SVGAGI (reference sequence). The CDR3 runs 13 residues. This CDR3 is CAGRDSPNYGYTF. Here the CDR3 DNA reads TGTGCCGGAAGGGACAGTCCCAACTATGGCTACACCTTC.

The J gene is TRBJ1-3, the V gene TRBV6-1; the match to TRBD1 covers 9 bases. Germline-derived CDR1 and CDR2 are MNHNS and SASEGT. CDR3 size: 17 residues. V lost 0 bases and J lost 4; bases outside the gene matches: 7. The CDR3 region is CASSEALQGAYGNTIYF. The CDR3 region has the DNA TGTGCCAGCAGTGAAGCCCTACAGGGGGCTTACGGAAACACCATATATTTT.

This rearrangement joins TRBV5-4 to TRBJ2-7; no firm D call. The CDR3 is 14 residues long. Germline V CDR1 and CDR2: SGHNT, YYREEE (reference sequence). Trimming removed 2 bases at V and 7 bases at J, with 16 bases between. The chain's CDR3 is CASSFGGGVGEQYF. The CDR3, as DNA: TGTGCCAGCAGCTTCGGTGGCGGAGTAGGGGAGCAGTACTTC.

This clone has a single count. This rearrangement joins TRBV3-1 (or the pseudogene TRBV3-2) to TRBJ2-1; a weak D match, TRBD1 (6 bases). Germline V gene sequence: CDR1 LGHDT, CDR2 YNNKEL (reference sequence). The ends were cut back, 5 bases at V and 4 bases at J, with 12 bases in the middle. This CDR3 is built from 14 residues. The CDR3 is CASSKTGTYNEQFF. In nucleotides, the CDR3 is TGTGCCAGCAGCAAGACCGGGACATACAATGAGCAGTTCTTC.

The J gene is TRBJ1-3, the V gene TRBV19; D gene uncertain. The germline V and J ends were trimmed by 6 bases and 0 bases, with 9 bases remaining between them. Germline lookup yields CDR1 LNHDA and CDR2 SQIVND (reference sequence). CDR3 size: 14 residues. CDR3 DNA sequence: TGTGCCAGTAGCCTACAGAGCTCTGGAAACACCATATATTTT. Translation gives CASSLQSSGNTIYF.

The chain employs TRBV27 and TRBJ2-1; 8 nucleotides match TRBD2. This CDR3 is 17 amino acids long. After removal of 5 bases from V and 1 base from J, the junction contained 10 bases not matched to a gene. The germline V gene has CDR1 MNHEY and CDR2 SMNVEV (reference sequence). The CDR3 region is CASSVSGGPLSYNEQFF. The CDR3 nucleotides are TGTGCCAGCAGTGTCAGCGGGGGCCCCTTATCCTACAATGAGCAGTTCTTC.

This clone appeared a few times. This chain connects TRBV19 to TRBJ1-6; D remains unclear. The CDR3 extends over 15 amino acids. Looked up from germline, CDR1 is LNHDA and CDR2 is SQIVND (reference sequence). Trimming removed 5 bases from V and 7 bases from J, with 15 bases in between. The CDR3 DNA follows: TGTGCCAGTAGTTTCCGACCCCGAGGGAATTCACCCCTCCACTTT. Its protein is CASSFRPRGNSPLHF.

The DNA of the CDR3 is TGTGCCAGTACGACATTGGGGGGTAACTATGGCTACACCTTC. This encodes CASTTLGGNYGYTF. J is TRBJ1-2 and V is TRBV19; D might be TRBD1 (5 bases). Germline loops: CDR1 LNHDA, CDR2 SQIVND (reference sequence). Trimming took off 7 bases at V and 1 base at J, with 13 bases between the two ends. The CDR3 extends over 14 amino acids.

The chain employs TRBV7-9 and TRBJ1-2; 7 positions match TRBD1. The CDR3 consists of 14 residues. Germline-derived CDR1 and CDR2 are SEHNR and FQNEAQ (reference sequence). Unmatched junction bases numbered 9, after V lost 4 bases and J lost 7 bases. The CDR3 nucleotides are TGTGCCAGCAGCTCCACAGGGGCCAACGCTGGCTACACCTTC. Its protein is CASSSTGANAGYTF.

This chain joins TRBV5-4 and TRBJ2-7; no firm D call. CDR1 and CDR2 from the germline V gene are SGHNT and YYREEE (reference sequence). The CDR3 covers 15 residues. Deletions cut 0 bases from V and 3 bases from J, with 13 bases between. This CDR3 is CASSLALGSRYEQYF. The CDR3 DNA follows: TGTGCCAGCAGCTTGGCCCTCGGCAGCCGCTACGAGCAGTACTTC.

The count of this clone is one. The CDR3 protein is CASSIPQGVNYNEQFF. The DNA of the CDR3 is TGTGCCAGTAGTATTCCCCAGGGGGTTAACTACAATGAGCAGTTCTTC. V usage is TRBV19 and J usage is TRBJ2-1, with TRBD1 matching over 7 bases. Germline V gene lookup returns CDR1 LNHDA and CDR2 SQIVND (reference sequence). The junction had 8 bases not matched to a gene; V was cut back by 3 bases and J by 3 bases. This CDR3 region has 16 residues.

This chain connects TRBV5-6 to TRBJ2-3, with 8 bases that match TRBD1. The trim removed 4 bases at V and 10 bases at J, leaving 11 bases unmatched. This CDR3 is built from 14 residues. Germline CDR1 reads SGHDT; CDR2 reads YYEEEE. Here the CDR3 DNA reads TGTGCCAGCAGCCCGGACAGGGTGGCCCCGCCGCAGTATTTT. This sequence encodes CASSPDRVAPPQYF.